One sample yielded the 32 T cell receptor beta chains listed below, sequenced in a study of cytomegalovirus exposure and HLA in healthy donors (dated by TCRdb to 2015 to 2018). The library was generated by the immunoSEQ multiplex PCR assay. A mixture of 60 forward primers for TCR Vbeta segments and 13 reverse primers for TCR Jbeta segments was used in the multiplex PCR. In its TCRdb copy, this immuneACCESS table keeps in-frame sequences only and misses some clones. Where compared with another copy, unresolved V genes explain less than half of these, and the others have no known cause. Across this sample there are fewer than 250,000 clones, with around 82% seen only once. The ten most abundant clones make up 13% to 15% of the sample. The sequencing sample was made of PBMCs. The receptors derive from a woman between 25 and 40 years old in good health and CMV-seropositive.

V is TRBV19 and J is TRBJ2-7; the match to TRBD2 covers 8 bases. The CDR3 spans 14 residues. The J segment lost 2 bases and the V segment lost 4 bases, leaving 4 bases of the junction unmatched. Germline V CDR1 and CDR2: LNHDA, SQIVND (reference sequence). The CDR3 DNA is TGTGCCAGTAGTAATGGCGGGGGGACCTACGAGCAGTACTTC. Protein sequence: CASSNGGGTYEQYF.

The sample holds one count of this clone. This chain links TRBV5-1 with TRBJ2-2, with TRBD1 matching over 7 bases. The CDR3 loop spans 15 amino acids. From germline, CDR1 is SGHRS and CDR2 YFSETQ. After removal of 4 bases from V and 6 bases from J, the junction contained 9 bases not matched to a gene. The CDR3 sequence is CASSQLQGDPGELFF. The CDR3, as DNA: TGCGCCAGCAGCCAGCTTCAGGGGGACCCCGGGGAGCTGTTTTTT.

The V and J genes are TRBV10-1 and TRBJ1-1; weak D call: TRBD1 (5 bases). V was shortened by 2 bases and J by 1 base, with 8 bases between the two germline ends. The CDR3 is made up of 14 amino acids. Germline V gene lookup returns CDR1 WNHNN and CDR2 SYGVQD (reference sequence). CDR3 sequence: CASSEDRENTEAFF. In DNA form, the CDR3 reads TGCGCCAGCAGTGAGGACAGAGAGAACACTGAAGCTTTCTTT.

The DNA for the CDR3 is TGTGCCAGCAGCCGTACAGACTCTGGAAACACCATATATTTT. Translating gives CASSRTDSGNTIYF. The genes are TRBV28 and TRBJ1-3; no firm D call. Germline V gene data show CDR1 as MDHEN and CDR2 as SYDVKM. Trimming cost V 6 bases and J 0 bases, with 9 bases left between them. This CDR3 is 14 amino acids long.

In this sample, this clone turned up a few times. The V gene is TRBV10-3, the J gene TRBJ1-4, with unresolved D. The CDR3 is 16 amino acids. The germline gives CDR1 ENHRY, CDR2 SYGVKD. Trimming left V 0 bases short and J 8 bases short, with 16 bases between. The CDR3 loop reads CAISESMRVIGEKLFF. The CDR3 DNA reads TGTGCCATCAGTGAGTCGATGCGGGTGATCGGCGAAAAACTGTTTTTT.

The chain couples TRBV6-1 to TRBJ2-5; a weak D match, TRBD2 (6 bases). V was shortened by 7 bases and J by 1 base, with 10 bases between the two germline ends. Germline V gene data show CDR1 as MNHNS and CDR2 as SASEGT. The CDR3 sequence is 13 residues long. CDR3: CASTEGTQETQYF. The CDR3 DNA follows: TGTGCCAGCACGGAGGGAACCCAAGAGACCCAGTACTTC.

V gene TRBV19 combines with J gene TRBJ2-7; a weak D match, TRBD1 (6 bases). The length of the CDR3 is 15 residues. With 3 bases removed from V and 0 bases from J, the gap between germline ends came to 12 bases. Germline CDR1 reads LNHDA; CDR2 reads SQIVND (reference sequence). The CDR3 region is CASSIGGHSSYEQYF. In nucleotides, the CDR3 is TGTGCCAGTAGTATTGGGGGCCACAGCTCCTACGAGCAGTACTTC.

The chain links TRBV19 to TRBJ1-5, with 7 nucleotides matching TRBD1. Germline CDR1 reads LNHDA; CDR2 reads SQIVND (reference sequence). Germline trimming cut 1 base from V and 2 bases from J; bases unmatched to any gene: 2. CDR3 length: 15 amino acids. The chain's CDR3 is CASSIGQGGNQPQHF. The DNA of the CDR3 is TGTGCCAGTAGTATAGGGCAGGGGGGCAATCAGCCCCAGCATTTT.

The CDR3 nucleotides read TGCGCCAGCAGTCAGCAGACCCGACTAGCGGAGGACGCCCACGAGCAGTACTTC. Amino acids: CASSQQTRLAEDAHEQYF. The rearrangement joins TRBV23-1 to TRBJ2-7; 9 nucleotides line up with TRBD2. TRBV23-1 is an ORF for which the function is uncertain. The CDR3 covers 18 residues. V was pared by 3 bases and J by 5 bases, with 17 bases of the junction left unmatched.

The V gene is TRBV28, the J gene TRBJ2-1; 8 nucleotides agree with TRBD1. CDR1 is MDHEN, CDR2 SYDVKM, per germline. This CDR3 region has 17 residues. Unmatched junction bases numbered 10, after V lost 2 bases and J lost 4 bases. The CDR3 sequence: CASSLSRGRYLYNEQFF. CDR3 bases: TGTGCCAGCAGTTTAAGCAGGGGGCGATATTTATACAATGAGCAGTTCTTC.

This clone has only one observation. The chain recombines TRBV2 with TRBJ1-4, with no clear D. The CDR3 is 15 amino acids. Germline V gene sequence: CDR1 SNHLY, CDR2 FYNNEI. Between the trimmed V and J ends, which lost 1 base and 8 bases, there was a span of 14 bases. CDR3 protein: CASSEDGRVGEKLFF. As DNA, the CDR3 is TGTGCCAGCAGTGAAGACGGTCGGGTCGGAGAAAAACTGTTTTTT.

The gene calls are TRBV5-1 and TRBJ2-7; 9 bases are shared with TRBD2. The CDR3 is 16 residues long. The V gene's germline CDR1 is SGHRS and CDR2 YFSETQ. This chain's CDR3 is CRFQGRASGKVYEQYF. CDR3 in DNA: TGCCGTTTCCAGGGGCGGGCTAGCGGGAAAGTGTACGAGCAGTACTTC.

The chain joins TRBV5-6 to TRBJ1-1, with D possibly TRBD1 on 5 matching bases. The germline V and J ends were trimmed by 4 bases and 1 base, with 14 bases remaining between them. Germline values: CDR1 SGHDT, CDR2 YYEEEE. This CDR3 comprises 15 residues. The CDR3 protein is CASSLRVLSNTEAFF. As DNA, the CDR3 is TGTGCCAGCAGCCTCAGGGTACTATCGAACACTGAAGCTTTCTTT.

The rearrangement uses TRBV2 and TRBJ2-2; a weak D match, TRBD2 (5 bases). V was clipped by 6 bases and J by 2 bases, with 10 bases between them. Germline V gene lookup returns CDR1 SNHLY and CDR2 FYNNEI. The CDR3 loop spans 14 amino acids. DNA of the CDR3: TGTGCCAGCAGGGTGGCTAGCAACACCGGGGAGCTGTTTTTT. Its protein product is CASRVASNTGELFF.

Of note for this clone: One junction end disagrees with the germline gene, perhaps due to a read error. The CDR3 is CASSLAAGQETQYF. CDR3 DNA sequence: TGTGCTAGCAGCTTAGCGGCGGGGCAAGAGACCCAGTACTTC. The chain employs TRBV7-7 and TRBJ2-5, with a weak D call TRBD2 (6 bases). This CDR3 is 14 amino acids long. Germline assignment: CDR1 SSHAT and CDR2 FNYEAQ (reference sequence).

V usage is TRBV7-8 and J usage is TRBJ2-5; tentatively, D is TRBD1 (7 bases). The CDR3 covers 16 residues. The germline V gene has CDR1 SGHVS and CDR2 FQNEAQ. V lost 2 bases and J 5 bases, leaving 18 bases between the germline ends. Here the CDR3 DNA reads TGTGCCAGCAGCTTACCCCGGACAGGAGGGCGGGAGACCCAGTACTTC. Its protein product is CASSLPRTGGRETQYF.

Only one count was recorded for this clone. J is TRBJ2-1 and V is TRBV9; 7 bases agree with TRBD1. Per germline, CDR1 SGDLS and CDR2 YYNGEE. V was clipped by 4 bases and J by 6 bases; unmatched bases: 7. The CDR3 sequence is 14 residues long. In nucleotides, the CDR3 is TGTGCCAGCAGCAGGAGACAGGGAACCAATGAGCAGTTCTTC. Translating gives CASSRRQGTNEQFF.

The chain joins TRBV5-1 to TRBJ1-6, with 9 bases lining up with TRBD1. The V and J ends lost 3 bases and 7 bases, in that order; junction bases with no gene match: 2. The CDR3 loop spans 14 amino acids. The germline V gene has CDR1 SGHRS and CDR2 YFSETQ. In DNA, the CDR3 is TGCGCCAGCAGCTGGGACAGGGCGAATTCACCCCTCCACTTT. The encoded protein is CASSWDRANSPLHF.

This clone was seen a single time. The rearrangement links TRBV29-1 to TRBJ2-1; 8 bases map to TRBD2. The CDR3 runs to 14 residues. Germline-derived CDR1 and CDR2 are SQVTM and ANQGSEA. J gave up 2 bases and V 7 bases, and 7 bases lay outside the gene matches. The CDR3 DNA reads TGCAGCGCGGACGGGACTAGAACCTACAATGAGCAGTTCTTC. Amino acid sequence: CSADGTRTYNEQFF.

In nucleotides, the CDR3 is TGTGCCAGCAGTTCCCTCGCCGGGGGTTCCTACGAGCAGTACTTC. Residues: CASSSLAGGSYEQYF. The genes are TRBV6-5 and TRBJ2-7, with D possibly TRBD2 on 6 matching bases. Trimming removed 4 bases at V and 1 base at J, with 14 bases between. Germline CDR1 reads MNHEY; CDR2 reads SVGAGI. The CDR3 extends over 15 amino acids.

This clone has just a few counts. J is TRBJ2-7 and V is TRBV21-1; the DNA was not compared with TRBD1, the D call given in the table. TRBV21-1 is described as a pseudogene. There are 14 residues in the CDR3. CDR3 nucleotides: TGTGCCAGCAGCGAGAGGACAGGGCGTCACGAGCAGTACTTC. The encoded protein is CASSERTGRHEQYF.

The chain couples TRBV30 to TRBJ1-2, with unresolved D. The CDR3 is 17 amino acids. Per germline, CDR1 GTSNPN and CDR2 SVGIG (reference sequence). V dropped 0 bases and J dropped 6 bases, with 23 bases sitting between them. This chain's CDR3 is CAWSVGPRAVPTDGYTF. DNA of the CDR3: TGTGCCTGGAGTGTTGGCCCACGCGCGGTCCCTACGGATGGCTACACCTTC.

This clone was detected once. CDR3 nucleotide sequence: TGTGCCAGTAGTACAGGGGCTGGAAACACCATATATTTT. Its translation: CASSTGAGNTIYF. The rearrangement joins TRBV19 to TRBJ1-3; possibly TRBD1 for D (6 bases). This CDR3 spans 13 amino acids. The germline CDR1 and CDR2 sequences are LNHDA and SQIVND (reference sequence). V was cut by 4 bases and J by 2 bases, with 6 bases left in between. The whole variable domain, filled in from reference TRBV19 and TRBJ1-3, reads DGGITQSPKYLFRKEGQNVTLSCEQNLNHDAMYWYRQDPGQGLRLIYYSQIVNDFQKGDIAEGYSVSREKKESFPLTVTSAQKNPTAFYLCASSTGAGNTIYFGEGSWLTVV.

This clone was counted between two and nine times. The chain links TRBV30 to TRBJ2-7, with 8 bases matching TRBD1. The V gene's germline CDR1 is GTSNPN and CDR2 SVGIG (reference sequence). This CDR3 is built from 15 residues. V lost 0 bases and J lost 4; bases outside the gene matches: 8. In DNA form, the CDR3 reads TGTGCCTGGAGTGTACAGGGGACAGGCCTTTACGAGCAGTACTTC. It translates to CAWSVQGTGLYEQYF.

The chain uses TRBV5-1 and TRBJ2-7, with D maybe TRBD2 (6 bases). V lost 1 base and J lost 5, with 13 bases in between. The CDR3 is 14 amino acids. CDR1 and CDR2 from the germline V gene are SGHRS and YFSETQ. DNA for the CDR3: TGCGCCAGCAGCTTGTGGTCCGGGAGCGACGAGCAGTACTTC. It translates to CASSLWSGSDEQYF. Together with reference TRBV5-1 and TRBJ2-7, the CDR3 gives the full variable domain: KAGVTQTPRYLIKTRGQQVTLSCSPISGHRSVSWYQQTPGQGLQFLFEYFSETQRNKGNFPGRFSGRQFSNSRSEMNVSTLELGDSALYLCASSLWSGSDEQYFGPGTRLTVT.

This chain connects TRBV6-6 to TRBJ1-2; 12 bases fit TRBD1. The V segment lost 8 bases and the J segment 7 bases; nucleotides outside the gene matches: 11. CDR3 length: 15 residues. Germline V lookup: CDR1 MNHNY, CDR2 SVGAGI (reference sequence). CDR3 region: CASLGGTGGSGGYTF. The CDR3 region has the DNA TGTGCCAGCCTTGGTGGGACAGGGGGCAGCGGTGGCTACACCTTC.

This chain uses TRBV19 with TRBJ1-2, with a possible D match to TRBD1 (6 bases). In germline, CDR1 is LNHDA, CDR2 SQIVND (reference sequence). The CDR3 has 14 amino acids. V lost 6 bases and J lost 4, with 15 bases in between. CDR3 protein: CASSSNRGGYGYTF. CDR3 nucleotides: TGTGCCAGTAGCTCCAATAGGGGGGGCTATGGCTACACCTTC.

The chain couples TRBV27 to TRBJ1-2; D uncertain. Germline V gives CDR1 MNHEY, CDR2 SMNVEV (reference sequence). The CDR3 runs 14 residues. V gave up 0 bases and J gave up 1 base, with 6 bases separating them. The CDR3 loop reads CASSLSKLNYGYTF. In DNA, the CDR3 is TGTGCCAGCAGTTTATCGAAGCTTAACTATGGCTACACCTTC.

The chain's CDR3 is CASSSRLGNEQFF. The CDR3 DNA reads TGTGCCAGCAGTTCCCGACTCGGGAATGAGCAGTTCTTC. This sequence joins TRBV5-4 and TRBJ2-1, with D unclear. Trimming took off 5 bases at V and 7 bases at J, with 13 bases between the two ends. Germline CDR1 is SGHNT and CDR2 is YYREEE (reference sequence). This CDR3 has 13 residues.

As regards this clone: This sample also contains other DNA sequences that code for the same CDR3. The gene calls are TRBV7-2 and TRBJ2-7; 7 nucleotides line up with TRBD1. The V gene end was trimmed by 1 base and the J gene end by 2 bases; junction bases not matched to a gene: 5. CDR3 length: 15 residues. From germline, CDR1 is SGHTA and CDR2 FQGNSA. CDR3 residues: CASSLGGRGTYEQYF. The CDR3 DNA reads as TGTGCCAGCAGCTTAGGGGGCAGGGGGACCTACGAGCAGTACTTC.

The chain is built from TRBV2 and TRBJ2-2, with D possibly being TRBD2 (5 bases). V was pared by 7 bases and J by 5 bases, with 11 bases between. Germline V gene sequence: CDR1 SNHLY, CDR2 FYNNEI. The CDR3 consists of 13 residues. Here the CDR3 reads CASTRERTGELFF. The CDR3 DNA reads TGTGCCAGCACGAGGGAGAGGACCGGGGAGCTGTTTTTT.

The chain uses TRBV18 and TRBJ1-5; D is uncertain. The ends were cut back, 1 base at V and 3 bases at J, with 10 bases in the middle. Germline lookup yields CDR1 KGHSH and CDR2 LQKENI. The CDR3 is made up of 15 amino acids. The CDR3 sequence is CASSPQEGSNQPQHF. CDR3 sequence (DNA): TGTGCCAGCTCACCACAAGAGGGATCCAATCAGCCCCAGCATTTT.